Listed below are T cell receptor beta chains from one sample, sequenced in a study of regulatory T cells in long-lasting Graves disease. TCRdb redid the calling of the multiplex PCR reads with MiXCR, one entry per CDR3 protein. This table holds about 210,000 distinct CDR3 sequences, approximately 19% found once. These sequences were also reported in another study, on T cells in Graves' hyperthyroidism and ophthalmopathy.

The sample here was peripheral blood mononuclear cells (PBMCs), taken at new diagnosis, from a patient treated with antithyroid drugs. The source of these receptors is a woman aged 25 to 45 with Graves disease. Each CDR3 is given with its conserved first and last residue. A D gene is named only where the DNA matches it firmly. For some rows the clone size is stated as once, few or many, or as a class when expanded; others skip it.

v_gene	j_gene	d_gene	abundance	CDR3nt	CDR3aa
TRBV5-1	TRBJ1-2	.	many	TGCGCCAGCAGCTCCCAAGCAGGAGGGGCTTTGGGAGGCTACACCTTC	CASSSQAGGALGGYTF
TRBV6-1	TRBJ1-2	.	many	TGTGCCAGCAGTGAAGTTTTTGAGACAAGGACCTATGGCTACACCTTC	CASSEVFETRTYGYTF
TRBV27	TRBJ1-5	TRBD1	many	TGTGCCAGCAGTTTGGTACAGGGGGACAATCAGCCCCAGCATTTT	CASSLVQGDNQPQHF
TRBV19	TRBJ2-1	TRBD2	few	TGTGCCAGTAGTGTCGACAGGGGCCTAGCGGGGGGGCCTAACAATGAGCAGTTCTTC	CASSVDRGLAGGPNNEQFF
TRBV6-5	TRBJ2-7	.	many	TGTGCCAGCAGTTACTCGGGTCTTTCGGGCGAGCAGTACTTC	CASSYSGLSGEQYF
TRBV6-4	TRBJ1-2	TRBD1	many	TGTGCCAGCAGTCCGGGACAGAACACCTATGGCTACACCTTC	CASSPGQNTYGYTF
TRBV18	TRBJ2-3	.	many	TGTGCCAGCTCACGGTGGGGAGGCACAGATACGCAGTATTTT	CASSRWGGTDTQYF
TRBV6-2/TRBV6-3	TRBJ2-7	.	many	TGTGCCAGCAGTTACCCCGGGGGCTCCTACGAGCAGTACTTC	CASSYPGGSYEQYF
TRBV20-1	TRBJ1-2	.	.	TGCAGTGCTAATTACGACTTGGCCCTGGATGGCTACACCTTC	CSANYDLALDGYTF
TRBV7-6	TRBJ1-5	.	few	TGTGCCAGCAGCGCCCGGACGGCTTATAGCAATCAGCCCCAGCATTTT	CASSARTAYSNQPQHF
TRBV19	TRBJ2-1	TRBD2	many	TGTGCCAGTAGTCGCAGCGGGGGGGCCAGCTCCTACAATGAGCAGTTCTTC	CASSRSGGASSYNEQFF
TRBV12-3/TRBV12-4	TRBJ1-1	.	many	TGTGCCAGCAGTTTAAGGGGAACGGACACTGAAGCTTTCTTT	CASSLRGTDTEAFF
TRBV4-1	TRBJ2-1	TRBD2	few	TGCGCCAGCAGTTTTAGCGGGAGCCCCGGGTACAATGAGCAGTTCTTC	CASSFSGSPGYNEQFF
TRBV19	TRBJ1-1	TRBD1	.	TGTGCCAGTACCCCCCGGACAGGGGTAATGAACACTGAAGCTTTCTTT	CASTPRTGVMNTEAFF
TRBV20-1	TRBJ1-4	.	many	TGCAGTGCTAGAGACCTCAGGTTATCTAATGAAAAACTGTTTTTT	CSARDLRLSNEKLFF
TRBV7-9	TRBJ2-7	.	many	TGTGCCAGCAGCTTGGACGGGACCTACGAGCAGTACTTC	CASSLDGTYEQYF
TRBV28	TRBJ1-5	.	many	TGTGCCAGCAGTTTATGGGACAGCAATCAGCCCCAGCATTTT	CASSLWDSNQPQHF
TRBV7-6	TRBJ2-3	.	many	TGTGCCAGCAGCTTCGGGGGAGGAGTAGATACGCAGTATTTT	CASSFGGGVDTQYF
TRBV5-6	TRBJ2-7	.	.	TGTGCCAGCAGCTTCGGGACAAACCCCTACGAGCAGTACTTC	CASSFGTNPYEQYF
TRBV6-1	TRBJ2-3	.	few	TGTGCCAGCCACCTCAGTGCGGCAGATACGCAGTATTTT	CASHLSAADTQYF
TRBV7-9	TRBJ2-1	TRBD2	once	TGTGCCAGCAGCTTTAGCGGGAGGGAAAACAATGAGCAGTTCTTC	CASSFSGRENNEQFF
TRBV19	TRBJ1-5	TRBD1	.	TGTGCCAGTAGTTCCGGACAGGGGAGCAATCAGCCCCAGCATTTT	CASSSGQGSNQPQHF
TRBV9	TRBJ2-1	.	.	TGTGCCAGCAGCGTAAACCCGGCAACGAGCTCCTACAATGAGCAGTTCTTC	CASSVNPATSSYNEQFF
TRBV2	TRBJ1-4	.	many	TGTGCCAGCAGTGTATCGGTTGAAAAACTGTTTTTT	CASSVSVEKLFF
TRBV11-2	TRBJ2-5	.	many	TGTGCCAGCAGCTCTTCGGGAACGGAGACCCAGTACTTC	CASSSSGTETQYF
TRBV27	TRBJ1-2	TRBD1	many	TGTGCCAGCAGTCGTGACAGGGTACGGGGCTACACCTTC	CASSRDRVRGYTF
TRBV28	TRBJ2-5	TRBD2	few	TGTGCCAGCAGTTTCGGCCCCATAGCGGGAGTGAGGGAGACCCAGTACTTC	CASSFGPIAGVRETQYF
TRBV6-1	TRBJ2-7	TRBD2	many	TGTGCCAGCATCCCGCGGGAGGGCCCAAACGAGCAGTACTTC	CASIPREGPNEQYF
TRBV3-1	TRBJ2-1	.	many	TGTGCCAGCAGCCAAGATGGGACTTTCCAAGAGCAGTTCTTC	CASSQDGTFQEQFF
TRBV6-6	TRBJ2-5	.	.	TGTGCCAGCAGTTACCCGGGGGCAAACCAAGAGACCCAGTACTTC	CASSYPGANQETQYF
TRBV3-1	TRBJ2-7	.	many	TGTGCCAGCAGCCAAATAGCGGAGGGGGGCGAGCAGTACTTC	CASSQIAEGGEQYF
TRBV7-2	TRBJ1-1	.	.	TGTGCCAGCAGCTTGTCCGGGCGGGAGGGAGCTTTCTTT	CASSLSGREGAFF